This TCR beta chain was documented in a study of T cell repertoires in cytomegalovirus infection. Across the whole study: Well-studied HLA-B-restricted epitopes and recently identified HLA-C-restricted epitopes of CMV were both used in the study. TCR beta signatures that were public indicated CMV infection and matching HLA type. Study-wide findings and caveats: In two of eight donors, the top clonotype was HLA-C-restricted CMV-specific.

With respect to this clonotype: What it binds is unknown.

TCRdb re-called the reads with MiXCR, one entry per CDR3 protein. Here the sample spans hundreds of thousands of distinct CDR3 sequences, around a third being singletons. The CDR3 covers 15 residues. Trimming cost V 4 bases and J 2 bases; bases outside gene matches: 7. Germline V gene sequence: CDR1 SGHTA, CDR2 FQGNSA. The receptor comes from a human donor in good health (CMV status not recorded). Some clones in this sample may be carry-over from other donors' samples. V gene TRBV7-2 combines with J gene TRBJ2-7; 8 nucleotides line up with TRBD2. The source material was cultured CD8+ T cells from PBMCs, sampled from culture after CMV antigen stimulation. CDR3: CASSSYGGGTYEQYV. The CDR3 coding sequence is TGTGCCAGCAGCTCCTACGGGGGGGGGACCTACGAGCAGTACGTC.